The clone carrying this T cell receptor (beta chain) was found once. Germline V lookup: CDR1 MNHEY, CDR2 SMNVEV (reference sequence). Trimming removed 6 bases from V and 3 bases from J; junction bases left unmatched: 5. The CDR3 runs to 15 residues. This record comes from a study of blood T cell repertoires in COVID-19. The repertoire was sequenced with immunoSEQ multiplex PCR; TCRdb's copy has only in-frame clones and lacks some. The sample records about 350,000 clones, around nine tenths being singletons. This receptor was identified in a woman in her seventies with COVID-19, enrolled during active disease. What was sequenced was peripheral blood. The chain joins TRBV27 to TRBJ1-6; TRBD1 agrees at 7 bases. The CDR3 DNA sequence: TGTGCCAGCAGAGAGGGGGCCTACTATAATTCACCCCTCCACTTT. Its translation is CASREGAYYNSPLHF.